This T cell receptor beta chain was sequenced for a study of T cells in Graves' hyperthyroidism and ophthalmopathy. Overall study context: Specimen type is peripheral blood, collected at initial diagnosis prior to any treatment.

Germline-derived CDR1 and CDR2 are LNHDA and SQIVND (reference sequence). V was pared by 6 bases and J by 0 bases, with 6 bases of the junction left unmatched. The CDR3 has 15 amino acids. Regarding the study as a whole: Using 13 V-J features, a model discriminated ophthalmopathy from stable hyperthyroidism. Most expanded thyroid clonotypes above 0.001 recurred in blood.

TCR beta CDR3 regions were amplified from RNA transcripts. The HTBI primer set drove a first-round RT-PCR of the TCR CDR3. Using its own MiXCR run on the multiplex PCR reads, TCRdb lists one record per CDR3 protein. The repertoire consists of 250,000 or so distinct CDR3 sequences, with approximately 14% occurring once and the leading ten covering about 14%. Hyperthyroidism, newly diagnosed and lasting under 2 months, affected patients aged 18 to 65. This clonotype was found many times. Its antigen is not identified. The chain combines TRBV19 with TRBJ2-3; 7 nucleotides align to TRBD2. Material for sequencing was blood. The clonotype originates from a woman aged 40 to 50 with Graves' hyperthyroidism that later progressed to Graves' ophthalmopathy. The CDR3 coding sequence is TGTGCCAGTAGGTTTGGAGCGGGAAGCACAGATACGCAGTATTTT. Translation gives CASRFGAGSTDTQYF. The full variable domain, completed using reference TRBV19 and TRBJ2-3, is DGGITQSPKYLFRKEGQNVTLSCEQNLNHDAMYWYRQDPGQGLRLIYYSQIVNDFQKGDIAEGYSVSREKKESFPLTVTSAQKNPTAFYLCASRFGAGSTDTQYFGPGTRLTVL.